In this sample, the clone carrying this TCR beta chain turned up a few times. These data originate in a study of blood T cell repertoires in COVID-19. The CDR3 covers 15 residues. The germline CDR1 and CDR2 sequences are SEHNR and FQNEAQ (reference sequence). The trim removed 1 base at V and 6 bases at J, leaving 4 bases unmatched. In the original analysis: Nucleated cell counts were estimated from reference gene primer amplification. Sequencing was performed with immunoSEQ multiplex PCR; in TCRdb, only in-frame clones are kept and a portion is missing. That table supplies the V and J calls and clone size; D and trimming were determined from the DNA. The sample yields a few hundred thousand clones, roughly 84% seen once.

Sequenced material: peripheral blood. The V gene is TRBV7-9, the J gene TRBJ2-1, with 9 bases matching TRBD2. This TCR came from a woman between 35 and 50 years old who had recovered from COVID-19. The CDR3 DNA sequence: TGTGCCAGCAGCTTAGGAGCGGGGGGCATCAATGAGCAGTTCTTC. Amino acid sequence: CASSLGAGGINEQFF.